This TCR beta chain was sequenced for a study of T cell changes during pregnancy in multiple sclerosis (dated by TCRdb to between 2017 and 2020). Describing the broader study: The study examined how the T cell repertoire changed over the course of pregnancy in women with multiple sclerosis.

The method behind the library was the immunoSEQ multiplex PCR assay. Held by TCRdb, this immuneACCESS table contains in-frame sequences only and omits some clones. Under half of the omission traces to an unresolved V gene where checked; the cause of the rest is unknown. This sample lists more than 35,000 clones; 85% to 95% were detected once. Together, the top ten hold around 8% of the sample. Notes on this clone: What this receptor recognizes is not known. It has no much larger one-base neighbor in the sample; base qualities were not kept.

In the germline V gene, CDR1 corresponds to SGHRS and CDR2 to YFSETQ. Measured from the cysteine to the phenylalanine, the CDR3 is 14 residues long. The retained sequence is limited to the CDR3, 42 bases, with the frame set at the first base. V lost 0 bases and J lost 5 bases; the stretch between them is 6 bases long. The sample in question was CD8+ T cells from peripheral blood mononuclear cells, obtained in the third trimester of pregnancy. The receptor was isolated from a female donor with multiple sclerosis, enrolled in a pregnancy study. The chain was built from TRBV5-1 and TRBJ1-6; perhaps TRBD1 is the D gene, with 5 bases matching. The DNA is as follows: TGCGCCAGCAGCTTGGAGGGGAATAATTCACCCCTCCACTTT. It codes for CASSLEGNNSPLHF.